Described below is a single T cell receptor beta chain sequence and its context. The record originates from a study of shared T cell receptors in the human thymus. Assay used: immunoSEQ multiplex PCR; TCRdb lists only in-frame clones, some missing. The table shows tens of thousands of clones, with 90% to 95% occurring only once. The TCR was taken from a human donor. Source material: thymocytes.

CDR3 nucleotide sequence: TGTGCCAGCAGCGTTGGGCTTGGGAGTCCCTCCTCTGGAAACACCATATATTTT. Its translation: CASSVGLGSPSSGNTIYF. The rearrangement links TRBV9 to TRBJ1-3; D is unresolved. V shed 2 bases and J shed 0 bases, with 18 bases lying between them. Germline V gene data show CDR1 as SGDLS and CDR2 as YYNGEE. This CDR3 region has 18 residues.